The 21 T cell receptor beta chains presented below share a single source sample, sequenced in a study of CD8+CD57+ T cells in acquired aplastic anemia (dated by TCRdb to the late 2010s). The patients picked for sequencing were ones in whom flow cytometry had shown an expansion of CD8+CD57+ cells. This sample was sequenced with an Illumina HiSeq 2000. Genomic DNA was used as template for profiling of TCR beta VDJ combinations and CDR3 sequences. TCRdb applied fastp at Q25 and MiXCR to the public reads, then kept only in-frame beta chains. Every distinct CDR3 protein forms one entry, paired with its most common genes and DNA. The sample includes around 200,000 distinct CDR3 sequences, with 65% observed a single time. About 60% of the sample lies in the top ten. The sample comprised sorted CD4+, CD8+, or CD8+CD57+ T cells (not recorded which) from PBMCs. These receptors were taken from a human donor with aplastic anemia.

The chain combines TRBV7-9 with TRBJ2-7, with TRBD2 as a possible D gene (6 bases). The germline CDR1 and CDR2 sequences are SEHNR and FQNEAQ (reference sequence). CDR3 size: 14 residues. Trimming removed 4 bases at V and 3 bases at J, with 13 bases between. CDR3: CASSSRDLGYEQYF. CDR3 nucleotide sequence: TGTGCCAGCAGCTCCCGGGACTTGGGCTACGAGCAGTACTTC.

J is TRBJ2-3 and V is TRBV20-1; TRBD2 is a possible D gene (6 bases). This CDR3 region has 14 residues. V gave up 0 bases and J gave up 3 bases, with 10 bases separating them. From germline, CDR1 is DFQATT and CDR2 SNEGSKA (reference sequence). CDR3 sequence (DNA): TGCAGTGCTAGAGATTCGGAGGGAACAGATACGCAGTATTTT. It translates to CSARDSEGTDTQYF.

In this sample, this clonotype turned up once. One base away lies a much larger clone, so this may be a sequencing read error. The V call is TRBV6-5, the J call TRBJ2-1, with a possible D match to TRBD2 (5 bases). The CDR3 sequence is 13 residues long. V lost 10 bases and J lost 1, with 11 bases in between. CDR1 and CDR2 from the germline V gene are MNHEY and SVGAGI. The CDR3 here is CATVTTSYNEQFF. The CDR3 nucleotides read TGTGCCACCGTGACTACGTCCTACAATGAGCAGTTCTTC.

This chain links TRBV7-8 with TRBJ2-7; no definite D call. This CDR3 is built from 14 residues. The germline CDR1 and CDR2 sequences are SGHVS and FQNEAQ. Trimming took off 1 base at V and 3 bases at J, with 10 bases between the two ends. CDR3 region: CASSLDLSDYEQYF. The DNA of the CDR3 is TGTGCCAGCAGCTTAGACCTTTCCGACTACGAGCAGTACTTC.

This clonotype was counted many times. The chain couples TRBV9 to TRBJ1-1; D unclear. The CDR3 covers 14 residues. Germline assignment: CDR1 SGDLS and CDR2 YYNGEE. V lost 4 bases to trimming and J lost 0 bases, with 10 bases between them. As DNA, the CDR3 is TGTGCCAGCAGCCCACCGAAGATGAACACTGAAGCTTTCTTT. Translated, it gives CASSPPKMNTEAFF.

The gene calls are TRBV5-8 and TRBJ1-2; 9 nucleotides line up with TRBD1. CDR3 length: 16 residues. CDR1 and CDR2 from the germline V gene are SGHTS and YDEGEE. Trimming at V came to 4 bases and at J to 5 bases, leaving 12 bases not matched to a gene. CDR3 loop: CASSRQGGEKLYGYTF. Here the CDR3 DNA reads TGTGCCAGCAGCCGACAGGGGGGCGAAAAACTGTATGGCTACACCTTC.

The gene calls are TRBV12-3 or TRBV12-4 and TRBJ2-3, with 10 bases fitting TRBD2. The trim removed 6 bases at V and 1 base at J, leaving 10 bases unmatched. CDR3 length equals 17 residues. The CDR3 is CASSDYSSGGGTDTQYF. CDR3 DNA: TGTGCCAGCAGCGATTACTCGAGCGGGGGGGGCACAGATACGCAGTATTTT.

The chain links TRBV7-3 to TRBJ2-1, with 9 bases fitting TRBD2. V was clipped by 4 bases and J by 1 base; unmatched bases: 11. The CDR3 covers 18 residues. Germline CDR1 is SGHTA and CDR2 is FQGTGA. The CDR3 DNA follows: TGTGCCAGCAGCTCCTCCCGGCGGGCGGGAGGGTCCTACAATGAGCAGTTCTTC. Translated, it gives CASSSSRRAGGSYNEQFF.

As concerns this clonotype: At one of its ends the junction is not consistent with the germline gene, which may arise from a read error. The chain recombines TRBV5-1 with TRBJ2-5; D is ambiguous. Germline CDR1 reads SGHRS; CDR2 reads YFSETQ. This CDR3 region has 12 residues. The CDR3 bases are TGTGCCAGCAGCTCCCACCAAGAGACCCAGTACTTC. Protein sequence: CASSSHQETQYF.

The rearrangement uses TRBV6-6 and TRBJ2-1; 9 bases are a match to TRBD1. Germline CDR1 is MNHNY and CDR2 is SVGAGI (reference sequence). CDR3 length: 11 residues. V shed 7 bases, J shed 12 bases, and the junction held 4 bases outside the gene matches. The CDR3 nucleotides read TGTGCCAGCAACTCGGACAGGGGGCAGTTCTTC. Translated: CASNSDRGQFF.

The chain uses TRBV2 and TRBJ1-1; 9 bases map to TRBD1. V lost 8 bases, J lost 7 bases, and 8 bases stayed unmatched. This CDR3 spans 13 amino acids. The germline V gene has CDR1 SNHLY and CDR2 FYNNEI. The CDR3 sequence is CASGRGQGFEAFF. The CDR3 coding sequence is TGTGCCAGCGGCCGCGGACAGGGGTTTGAAGCTTTCTTT. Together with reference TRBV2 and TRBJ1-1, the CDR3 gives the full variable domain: EPEVTQTPSHQVTQMGQEVILRCVPISNHLYFYWYRQILGQKVEFLVSFYNNEISEKSEIFDDQFSVERPDGSNFTLKIRSTKLEDSAMYFCASGRGQGFEAFFGQGTRLTVV.

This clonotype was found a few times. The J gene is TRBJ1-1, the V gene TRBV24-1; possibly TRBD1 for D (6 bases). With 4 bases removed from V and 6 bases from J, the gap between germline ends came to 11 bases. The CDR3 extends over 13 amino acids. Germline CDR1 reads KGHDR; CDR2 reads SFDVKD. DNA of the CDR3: TGTGCCACCAGTGACAGGGACACGGCTGAAGCTTTCTTT. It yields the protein CATSDRDTAEAFF.

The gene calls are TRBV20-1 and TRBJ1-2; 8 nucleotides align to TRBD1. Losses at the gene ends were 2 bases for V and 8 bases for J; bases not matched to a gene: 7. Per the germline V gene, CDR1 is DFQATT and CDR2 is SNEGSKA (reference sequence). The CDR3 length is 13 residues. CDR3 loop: CSARPQGADGYTF. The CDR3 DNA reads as TGCAGTGCTAGACCCCAGGGGGCGGACGGCTACACCTTC.

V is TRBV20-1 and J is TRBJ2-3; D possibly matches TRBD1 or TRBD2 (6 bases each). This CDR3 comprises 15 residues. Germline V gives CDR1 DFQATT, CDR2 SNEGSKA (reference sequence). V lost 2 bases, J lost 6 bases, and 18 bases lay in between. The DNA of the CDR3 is TGCAGTGCTAGACAGGGGACTCCGAAAGGGGATACGCAGTATTTT. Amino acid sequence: CSARQGTPKGDTQYF.

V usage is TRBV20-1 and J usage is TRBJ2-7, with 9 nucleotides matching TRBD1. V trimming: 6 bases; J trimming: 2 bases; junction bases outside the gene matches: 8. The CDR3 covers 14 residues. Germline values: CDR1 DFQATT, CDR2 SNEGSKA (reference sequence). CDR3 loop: CSAWPDRGPYEQYF. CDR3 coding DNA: TGCAGTGCCTGGCCGGACAGGGGCCCCTACGAGCAGTACTTC.

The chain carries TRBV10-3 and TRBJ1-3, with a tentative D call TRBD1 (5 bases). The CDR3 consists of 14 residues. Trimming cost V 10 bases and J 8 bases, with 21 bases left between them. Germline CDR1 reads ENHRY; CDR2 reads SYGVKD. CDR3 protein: CASREGAAEYTIYF. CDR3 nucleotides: TGTGCCAGCAGGGAAGGGGCCGCCGAGTACACCATATATTTT.

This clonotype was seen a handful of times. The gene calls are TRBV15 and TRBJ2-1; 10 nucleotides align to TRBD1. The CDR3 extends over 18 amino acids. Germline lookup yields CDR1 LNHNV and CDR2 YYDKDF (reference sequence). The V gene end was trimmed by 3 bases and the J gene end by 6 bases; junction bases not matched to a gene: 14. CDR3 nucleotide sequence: TGTGCCACCAGCAGCTCCAGGTCGGGACAGGGGTTGGGCAATGAGCAGTTCTTC. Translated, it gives CATSSSRSGQGLGNEQFF.

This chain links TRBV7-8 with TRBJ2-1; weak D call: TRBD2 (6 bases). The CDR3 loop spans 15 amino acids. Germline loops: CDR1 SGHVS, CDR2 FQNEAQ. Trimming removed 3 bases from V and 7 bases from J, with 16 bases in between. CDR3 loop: CASSLGDGRWNEQFF. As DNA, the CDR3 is TGTGCCAGCAGCTTGGGAGACGGGAGATGGAATGAGCAGTTCTTC.

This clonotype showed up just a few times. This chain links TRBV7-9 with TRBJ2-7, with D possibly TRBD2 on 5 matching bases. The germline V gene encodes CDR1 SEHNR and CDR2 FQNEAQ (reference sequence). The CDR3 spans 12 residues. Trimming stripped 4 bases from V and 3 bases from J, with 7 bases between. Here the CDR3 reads CASSSAGYEQYF. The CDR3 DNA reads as TGTGCCAGCAGCTCCGCGGGCTACGAGCAGTACTTC.

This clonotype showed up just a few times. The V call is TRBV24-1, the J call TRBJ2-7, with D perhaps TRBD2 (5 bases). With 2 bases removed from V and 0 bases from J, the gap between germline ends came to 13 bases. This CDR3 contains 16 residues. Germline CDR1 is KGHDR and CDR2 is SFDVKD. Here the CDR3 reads CATSDSTAGFSYEQYF. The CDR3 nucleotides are TGTGCCACCAGTGATTCGACCGCGGGTTTCTCCTACGAGCAGTACTTC.

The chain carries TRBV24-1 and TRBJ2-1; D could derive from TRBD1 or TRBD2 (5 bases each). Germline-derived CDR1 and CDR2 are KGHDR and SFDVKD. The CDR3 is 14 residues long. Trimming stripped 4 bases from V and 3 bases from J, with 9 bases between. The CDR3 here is CATSETGLYNEQFF. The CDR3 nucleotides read TGTGCCACCAGTGAGACGGGGCTCTACAATGAGCAGTTCTTC.